These 7 T cell receptor beta chains originate from one sample sequenced in a study of identical twins. In TCRdb, the 5' RACE reads were re-called with MiXCR into one record per CDR3 protein. The sample consists of 640,000 or so distinct CDR3 sequences, roughly 6% of them appearing once. The sequencing input was naive T cells sorted from blood. The source of these receptors is a man between 18 and 29 years old in good health.

The chain couples TRBV27 to TRBJ2-7; TRBD1 matches 8 bases. The CDR3 runs 16 residues. Trimming cost V 6 bases and J 2 bases; bases outside gene matches: 12. The germline CDR1 and CDR2 sequences are MNHEY and SMNVEV (reference sequence). This chain's CDR3 is CASRTTGTGGAYEQYF. CDR3 DNA sequence: TGTGCCAGCAGAACAACCGGGACAGGCGGGGCCTACGAGCAGTACTTC.

This clonotype was observed a few times. The CDR3 here is CASSLDGVKNSPLHF. CDR3 sequence (DNA): TGTGCCAGCAGCTTAGATGGCGTTAAGAATTCACCCCTCCACTTT. The chain uses TRBV7-9 and TRBJ1-6; D unclear. Trimming pared 1 base from V and 7 bases from J, leaving 11 bases between. Germline V gene lookup returns CDR1 SEHNR and CDR2 FQNEAQ (reference sequence). The CDR3 has 15 amino acids.

This clonotype was observed at least ten times. The chain employs TRBV29-1 and TRBJ1-2; D gene uncertain. CDR1 and CDR2 (germline): SQVTM, ANQGSEA. Trimming shortened V by 7 bases and J by 8 bases, and 14 bases separated the two germline ends. The CDR3 contains 11 residues. The chain's CDR3 is CSGANPEGYTF. The CDR3 bases are TGCAGCGGAGCTAATCCGGAGGGCTACACCTTC. The variable domain in full, completed from reference TRBV29-1 and TRBJ1-2, reads SAVISQKPSRDICQRGTSLTIQCQVDSQVTMMFWYRQQPGQSLTLIATANQGSEATYESGFVIDKFPISRPNLTFSTLTVSNMSPEDSSIYLCSGANPEGYTFGSGTRLTVV.

The J gene is TRBJ2-1, the V gene TRBV27, with 12 nucleotides matching TRBD2. V lost 3 bases, J lost 8 bases, and 11 bases stayed unmatched. The CDR3 covers 17 residues. CDR1 and CDR2 from the germline V gene are MNHEY and SMNVEV (reference sequence). The CDR3 DNA follows: TGTGCCAGCAGTTTTTACCCGACTAGCGGGAGTTGGCATGAGCAGTTCTTC. Translating it yields CASSFYPTSGSWHEQFF.

This clonotype was found many times. The chain uses TRBV5-1 and TRBJ2-7, with 7 nucleotides matching TRBD1. The V and J ends lost 3 bases and 4 bases, in that order; junction bases with no gene match: 7. Germline V lookup: CDR1 SGHRS, CDR2 YFSETQ. The CDR3 spans 14 residues. DNA of the CDR3: TGCGCCAGCAGCTCGGGGTCAGGGGGATACGAGCAGTACGTC. Translated, it gives CASSSGSGGYEQYV.

This clonotype has ten or more counts. The chain links TRBV20-1 to TRBJ2-7; a possible D gene is TRBD1 (6 bases). V was clipped by 6 bases and J by 2 bases, with 20 bases between them. CDR1 DFQATT and CDR2 SNEGSKA come from the germline V gene (reference sequence). This CDR3 comprises 15 residues. The CDR3 coding sequence is TGCAGTGCACCGTGGCGGACAGCGATAACCTACGAGCAGTACTTC. Amino acid sequence: CSAPWRTAITYEQYF.

The rearrangement links TRBV12-3 or TRBV12-4 to TRBJ2-2; D is unclear. The V end lost 6 bases, the J end lost 13 bases, and 12 bases lay between the germline ends. The CDR3 sequence is 11 residues long. CDR3 nucleotide sequence: TGTGCCAGCAGGTCCACCCTCGGGCTGTTTTTT. Translated: CASRSTLGLFF.